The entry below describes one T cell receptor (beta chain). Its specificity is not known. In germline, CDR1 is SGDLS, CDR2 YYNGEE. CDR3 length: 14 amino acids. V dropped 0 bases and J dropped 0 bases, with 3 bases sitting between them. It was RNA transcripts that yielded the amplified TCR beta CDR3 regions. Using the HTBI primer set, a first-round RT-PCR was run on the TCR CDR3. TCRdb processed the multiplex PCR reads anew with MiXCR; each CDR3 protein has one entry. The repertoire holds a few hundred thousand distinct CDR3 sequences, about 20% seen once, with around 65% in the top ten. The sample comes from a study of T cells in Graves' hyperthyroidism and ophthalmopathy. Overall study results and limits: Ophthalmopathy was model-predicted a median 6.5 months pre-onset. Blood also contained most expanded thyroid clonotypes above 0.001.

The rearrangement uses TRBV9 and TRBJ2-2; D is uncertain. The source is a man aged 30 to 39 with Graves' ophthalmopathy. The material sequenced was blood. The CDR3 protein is CASSVVSNTGELFF. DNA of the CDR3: TGTGCCAGCAGCGTAGTTTCGAACACCGGGGAGCTGTTTTTT.